This TCR beta chain was sequenced in a study of T cell responses to AZD1222 COVID-19 vaccine. At the level of the study: Second-dose intervals of approximately 4 or approximately 12 weeks were pooled. Overall study results and limits: Reports say nearly half of spike-specific TCRs go after unmutated variant regions. Recipients of two AZD1222 doses showed rising Spike-specific TCR breadth and depth. The study found vaccine-associated CD4 TCRs spanning spike, dominant at 160-218 and 743-854.

On this clone: Its antigen is unknown.

The repertoire was sequenced with immunoSEQ multiplex PCR; TCRdb's copy has only in-frame clones and lacks some. The top ten clones hold 7.5% of a sample with approximately 120,000 clones, 91% of them seen once. V gave up 6 bases and J gave up 2 bases, with 11 bases separating them. The germline gives CDR1 SGHRS, CDR2 YFSETQ. The CDR3 extends over 14 amino acids. The clonotype originates from an adult in good health. J is TRBJ2-2 and V is TRBV5-1, with D possibly matching TRBD1 (6 bases). The sample was peripheral blood, taken on day 0 of AZD1222 vaccination. The CDR3 region has the DNA TGCGCCAGCACCCAGGGGCAAAACACCGGGGAGCTGTTTTTT. Translation gives CASTQGQNTGELFF.